This T cell receptor beta chain is from a study of shared clonotypes between healthy human individuals. Study-wide points: A limitation of the genetic and exposure-history diversity represented arose from few donors. Generation of non-shared clonotypes was less probable than generation of clonotypes shared by all four donors.

Assay used: immunoSEQ multiplex PCR; TCRdb lists only in-frame clones, some missing. The table lists hundreds of thousands of clones, about 96% of them singletons, with about 0.064% in the top ten. With respect to this clone: Its antigen is still unknown.

J gave up 4 bases and V 5 bases, and 10 bases lay outside the gene matches. This CDR3 has 16 residues. Germline V CDR1 and CDR2: MNHNY, SVGAGI (reference sequence). The chain couples TRBV6-6 to TRBJ2-2, with TRBD1 matching over 7 bases. This receptor was obtained from a woman aged 25 to 39 in good health. Sequences were obtained from naive CD4+ T cells sorted from blood. Regarding subset: CD45RA+ positively selected. This CDR3 reads CASSTRVQGPTGELFF. The CDR3 nucleotides are TGTGCCAGCAGTACCCGCGTACAGGGGCCCACCGGGGAGCTGTTTTTT.